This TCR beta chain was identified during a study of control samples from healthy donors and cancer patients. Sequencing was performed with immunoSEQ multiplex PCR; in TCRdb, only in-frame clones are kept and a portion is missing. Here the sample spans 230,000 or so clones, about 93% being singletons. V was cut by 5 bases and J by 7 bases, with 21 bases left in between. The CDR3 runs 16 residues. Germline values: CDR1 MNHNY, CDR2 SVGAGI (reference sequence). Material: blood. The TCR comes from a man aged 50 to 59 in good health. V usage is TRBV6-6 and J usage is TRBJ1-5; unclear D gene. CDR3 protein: CASSRRERARGQPQHF. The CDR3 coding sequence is TGTGCCAGCAGTCGGCGGGAGAGGGCCAGAGGACAGCCCCAGCATTTT.